These T cell receptor beta chains were read from a single sample in a study of blood T cell repertoires in COVID-19. Using immunoSEQ multiplex PCR, the repertoire was profiled, and TCRdb retains in-frame clones only, with some absent. The sample holds a few hundred thousand clones, roughly 80% seen once. The specimen was peripheral blood. Receptors were obtained from a woman aged 18-29 years with acute or convalescent COVID-19. The CDR3 runs from the conserved cysteine through the conserved F or W. D genes are given only for firm matches. Size values are once, few and many counts, or a class for expanded clones, and some rows have none.

V gene	clone size	J gene	D gene	CDR3 protein	CDR3 DNA
TRBV20-1	many	TRBJ2-3	TRBD2	CSASGLAGWTDTQYF	TGCAGTGCTAGTGGACTAGCGGGATGGACAGATACGCAGTATTTT
TRBV10-3	.	TRBJ2-1	TRBD2	CATSTSGSYNEQFF	TGTGCCACCTCGACTAGCGGGAGCTACAATGAGCAGTTCTTC
TRBV5-6	.	TRBJ2-7	.	CASSLGSTGKRGYEQYF	TGTGCCAGCAGCTTGGGGTCTACCGGAAAAAGGGGCTACGAGCAGTACTTC
TRBV4-3	.	TRBJ1-2	.	CASSQDVAVYGYTF	TGCGCCAGCAGCCAAGATGTGGCGGTTTATGGCTACACCTTC
TRBV11-1	few	TRBJ1-5	TRBD1	CASSLEQGHNQPQHF	TGTGCCAGCAGCTTAGAACAGGGGCACAATCAGCCCCAGCATTTT
TRBV3-1/TRBV3-2	.	TRBJ2-1	.	CASSQVFAVIYNEQFF	TGTGCCAGCAGCCAAGTTTTCGCGGTAATCTACAATGAGCAGTTCTTC
TRBV21-1	.	TRBJ2-1	.	CASRERTSGEGEQFF	TGTGCCAGCAGGGAAAGGACTAGCGGGGAGGGGGAGCAGTTCTTC
TRBV5-1	.	TRBJ1-3	.	CASSFSTGGNTIYF	TGCGCCAGCAGCTTCTCAACGGGAGGAAACACCATATATTTT
TRBV6-6	.	TRBJ2-2	.	CASTYRDTGELFF	TGTGCCAGCACCTACCGGGACACCGGGGAGCTGTTTTTT
TRBV24-1	.	TRBJ1-5	.	CATSELQGDQPQHF	TGTGCCACCAGTGAGTTACAGGGCGATCAGCCCCAGCATTTT
TRBV25-1	.	TRBJ2-7	TRBD2	CASRAGGSYEQYF	TGTGCCAGCAGGGCTGGCGGGAGCTACGAGCAGTACTTC
TRBV9	.	TRBJ2-3	TRBD2	CASSVATSGRGTSTDTQYF	TGTGCCAGCAGCGTAGCAACTAGCGGGAGGGGAACTAGCACAGATACGCAGTATTTT
TRBV7-2	.	TRBJ1-5	.	CASSQHPGTNWPQHF	TGTGCCAGCAGCCAACACCCAGGTACGAATTGGCCCCAGCATTTT
TRBV7-2	.	TRBJ2-1	TRBD2	CASSWDYYNEQFF	TGTGCCAGCAGCTGGGACTACTACAATGAGCAGTTCTTC
TRBV3-1/TRBV3-2	.	TRBJ2-5	TRBD2	CASSPGLTRSQYF	TGTGCCAGCAGCCCGGGACTAACGAGATCCCAGTACTTC
TRBV20-1	.	TRBJ2-1	.	CSARFGFEQFF	TGCAGTGCTAGATTCGGGTTTGAGCAGTTCTTC
TRBV5-1	.	TRBJ2-7	.	CASSLGHSDYEQYF	TGCGCCAGCAGCTTGGGACACTCAGACTACGAGCAGTACTTC
TRBV19	.	TRBJ2-3	TRBD2	CASRSRTSGQDTQYF	TGTGCCAGCCGATCCCGGACTAGCGGGCAAGATACGCAGTATTTT
TRBV9	.	TRBJ2-3	TRBD1	CASSVSWDRTDTQYF	TGTGCCAGCAGCGTATCCTGGGACAGGACAGATACGCAGTATTTT
TRBV7-2	.	TRBJ1-2	TRBD1	CASSLGQRYGYTF	TGTGCCAGCAGCTTGGGACAGCGCTATGGCTACACCTTC
TRBV5-4	few	TRBJ1-5	.	CASSLGGGALSQPQHF	TGTGCCAGCAGCTTGGGCGGAGGGGCGTTAAGTCAGCCCCAGCATTTT
TRBV18	.	TRBJ1-2	TRBD1	CASKAGTGGAEDYGYTF	TGTGCCAGCAAAGCCGGGACAGGGGGCGCGGAGGACTATGGCTACACCTTC
TRBV24-1	.	TRBJ2-3	TRBD2	CATSDFTGTSGPKQYF	TGTGCCACCAGTGATTTCACCGGGACTAGCGGCCCCAAGCAGTATTTT
TRBV5-1	.	TRBJ2-3	TRBD1	CASTWRGQGITDTQYF	TGCGCCAGCACTTGGAGGGGACAGGGGATCACAGATACGCAGTATTTT
TRBV5-8	.	TRBJ1-2	.	CASSLAGTHANYGYTF	TGTGCCAGCAGCTTGGCCGGGACACACGCTAACTATGGCTACACCTTC
TRBV12-5	few	TRBJ2-1	TRBD2	CASGRVIAGGVYNEQFF	TGTGCTAGTGGCCGAGTAATAGCGGGAGGGGTTTACAATGAGCAGTTCTTC
TRBV2	few	TRBJ2-1	.	CASSFTSYNEQFF	TGTGCCAGCAGTTTCACAAGTTACAATGAGCAGTTCTTC
TRBV6-2/TRBV6-3	once	TRBJ1-3	.	CASSYSGGAGNTIYF	TGTGCCAGCAGTTATAGCGGCGGAGCTGGAAACACCATATATTTT
TRBV5-1	.	TRBJ2-5	TRBD2	CASSFAIAGQETQYF	TGCGCCAGCAGCTTTGCAATAGCGGGGCAAGAGACCCAGTACTTC
TRBV6-5	.	TRBJ2-7	.	CASSYGEGSYEQYF	TGTGCCAGCAGTTACGGAGAGGGCTCCTACGAGCAGTACTTC
TRBV5-1	.	TRBJ1-4	.	CASSLGQTVNEKLFF	TGCGCCAGCAGCTTGGGACAGACAGTTAATGAAAAACTGTTTTTT
TRBV19	.	TRBJ1-4	.	CASTYTGIGEKLFF	TGTGCCAGTACCTATACAGGGATCGGTGAAAAACTGTTTTTT
TRBV11-2	few	TRBJ2-3	TRBD1	CASSLDLGGWEGTTDTQYF	TGTGCCAGCAGCTTAGATCTAGGGGGCTGGGAAGGAACCACAGATACGCAGTATTTT
TRBV7-2	.	TRBJ2-1	TRBD2	CASSSRGGSGNNNEQFF	TGTGCCAGCAGCTCCCGAGGGGGTAGCGGGAATAACAATGAGCAGTTCTTC
TRBV29-1	.	TRBJ1-5	TRBD1	CSSAGGMDQPQHF	TGCAGCTCGGCAGGGGGTATGGATCAGCCCCAGCATTTT
TRBV4-3	.	TRBJ2-3	TRBD2	CASSQDFAISGRVTDTQYF	TGCGCCAGCAGCCAAGATTTTGCCATAAGCGGGAGGGTCACAGATACGCAGTATTTT
TRBV18	few	TRBJ2-1	.	CASSPSNNEQFF	TGTGCCAGCTCACCATCTAACAATGAGCAGTTCTTC
TRBV6-5	.	TRBJ1-2	TRBD1	CASSAGQGFNYGYTF	TGTGCCAGCAGCGCGGGACAGGGATTTAACTATGGCTACACCTTC
TRBV29-1	.	TRBJ2-1	.	CSVETGLVLEQFF	TGCAGCGTTGAGACAGGACTAGTTCTTGAGCAGTTCTTC
TRBV14	.	TRBJ2-7	.	CASSHTLGNSYEQYF	TGTGCCAGCAGCCACACTCTCGGGAACTCCTACGAGCAGTACTTC
TRBV28	few	TRBJ2-1	.	CASSGSGGALYNEQFF	TGTGCCAGCAGTGGCTCGGGCGGGGCCCTTTACAATGAGCAGTTCTTC
TRBV11-2	.	TRBJ2-1	TRBD2	CASSLWEGREQFF	TGTGCCAGCAGCTTATGGGAGGGGCGGGAGCAGTTCTTC
TRBV6-1	.	TRBJ2-2	TRBD2	CASSESGEGPGELFF	TGTGCCAGCAGTGAATCGGGGGAGGGCCCCGGGGAGCTGTTTTTT
TRBV14	.	TRBJ1-3	.	CASSQDKKGNTIYF	TGTGCCAGCAGCCAGGACAAGAAGGGAAACACCATATATTTT
TRBV5-6	once	TRBJ2-5	TRBD1	CASSLGQGQETQYF	TGTGCCAGCAGCTTAGGACAGGGACAAGAGACCCAGTACTTC
TRBV6-6	few	TRBJ2-7	TRBD2	CASSYQTSGPYEQYF	TGTGCCAGCAGTTACCAGACTAGCGGCCCGTACGAGCAGTACTTC
TRBV12-3/TRBV12-4	.	TRBJ2-7	TRBD2	CASKLAGDDEQYF	TGTGCCAGCAAACTAGCGGGAGATGACGAGCAGTACTTC